The next 2 T cell receptor beta chains were all read from a single sample in a study of human T cells and chemical hapten exposure. Time point in this sample: pre-sensitization, week 0. The treatment here: therapeutic diphenylcyclopropenone sensitization with weekly scalp DPC. TCRdb reanalysed the RACE reads using MiXCR and keeps one entry per CDR3 protein. The table has roughly 100,000 distinct CDR3 sequences, around 10% seen once. Sequenced here: whole blood, sampled in connection with sensitization to the hapten diphenylcyclopropenone (DPC). These receptors all come from a woman aged 45-65 years with alopecia areata. Some clones in this sample may be carry-over from other donors' samples.

Only a few counts were recorded for this clonotype. The chain joins TRBV4-2 to TRBJ2-2; no reliable D call. Trimming shortened V by 1 base and J by 6 bases, and 15 bases separated the two germline ends. The CDR3 is 16 residues long. Germline lookup yields CDR1 LGHNA and CDR2 YNFKEQ. The CDR3 protein is CASSQGQELVAGELFF. The CDR3 DNA follows: TGTGCCAGCAGCCAAGGTCAGGAGCTGGTCGCCGGGGAGCTGTTTTTT.

The rearrangement uses TRBV2 and TRBJ2-5; 9 nucleotides agree with TRBD1. CDR1 and CDR2 from the germline V gene are SNHLY and FYNNEI. The ends lost 8 bases at V and 5 bases at J; junction bases unmatched: 3. This CDR3 is built from 12 residues. The CDR3 here is CASDRGSETQYF. As DNA, the CDR3 is TGTGCCAGCGACAGGGGGTCCGAGACCCAGTACTTC.